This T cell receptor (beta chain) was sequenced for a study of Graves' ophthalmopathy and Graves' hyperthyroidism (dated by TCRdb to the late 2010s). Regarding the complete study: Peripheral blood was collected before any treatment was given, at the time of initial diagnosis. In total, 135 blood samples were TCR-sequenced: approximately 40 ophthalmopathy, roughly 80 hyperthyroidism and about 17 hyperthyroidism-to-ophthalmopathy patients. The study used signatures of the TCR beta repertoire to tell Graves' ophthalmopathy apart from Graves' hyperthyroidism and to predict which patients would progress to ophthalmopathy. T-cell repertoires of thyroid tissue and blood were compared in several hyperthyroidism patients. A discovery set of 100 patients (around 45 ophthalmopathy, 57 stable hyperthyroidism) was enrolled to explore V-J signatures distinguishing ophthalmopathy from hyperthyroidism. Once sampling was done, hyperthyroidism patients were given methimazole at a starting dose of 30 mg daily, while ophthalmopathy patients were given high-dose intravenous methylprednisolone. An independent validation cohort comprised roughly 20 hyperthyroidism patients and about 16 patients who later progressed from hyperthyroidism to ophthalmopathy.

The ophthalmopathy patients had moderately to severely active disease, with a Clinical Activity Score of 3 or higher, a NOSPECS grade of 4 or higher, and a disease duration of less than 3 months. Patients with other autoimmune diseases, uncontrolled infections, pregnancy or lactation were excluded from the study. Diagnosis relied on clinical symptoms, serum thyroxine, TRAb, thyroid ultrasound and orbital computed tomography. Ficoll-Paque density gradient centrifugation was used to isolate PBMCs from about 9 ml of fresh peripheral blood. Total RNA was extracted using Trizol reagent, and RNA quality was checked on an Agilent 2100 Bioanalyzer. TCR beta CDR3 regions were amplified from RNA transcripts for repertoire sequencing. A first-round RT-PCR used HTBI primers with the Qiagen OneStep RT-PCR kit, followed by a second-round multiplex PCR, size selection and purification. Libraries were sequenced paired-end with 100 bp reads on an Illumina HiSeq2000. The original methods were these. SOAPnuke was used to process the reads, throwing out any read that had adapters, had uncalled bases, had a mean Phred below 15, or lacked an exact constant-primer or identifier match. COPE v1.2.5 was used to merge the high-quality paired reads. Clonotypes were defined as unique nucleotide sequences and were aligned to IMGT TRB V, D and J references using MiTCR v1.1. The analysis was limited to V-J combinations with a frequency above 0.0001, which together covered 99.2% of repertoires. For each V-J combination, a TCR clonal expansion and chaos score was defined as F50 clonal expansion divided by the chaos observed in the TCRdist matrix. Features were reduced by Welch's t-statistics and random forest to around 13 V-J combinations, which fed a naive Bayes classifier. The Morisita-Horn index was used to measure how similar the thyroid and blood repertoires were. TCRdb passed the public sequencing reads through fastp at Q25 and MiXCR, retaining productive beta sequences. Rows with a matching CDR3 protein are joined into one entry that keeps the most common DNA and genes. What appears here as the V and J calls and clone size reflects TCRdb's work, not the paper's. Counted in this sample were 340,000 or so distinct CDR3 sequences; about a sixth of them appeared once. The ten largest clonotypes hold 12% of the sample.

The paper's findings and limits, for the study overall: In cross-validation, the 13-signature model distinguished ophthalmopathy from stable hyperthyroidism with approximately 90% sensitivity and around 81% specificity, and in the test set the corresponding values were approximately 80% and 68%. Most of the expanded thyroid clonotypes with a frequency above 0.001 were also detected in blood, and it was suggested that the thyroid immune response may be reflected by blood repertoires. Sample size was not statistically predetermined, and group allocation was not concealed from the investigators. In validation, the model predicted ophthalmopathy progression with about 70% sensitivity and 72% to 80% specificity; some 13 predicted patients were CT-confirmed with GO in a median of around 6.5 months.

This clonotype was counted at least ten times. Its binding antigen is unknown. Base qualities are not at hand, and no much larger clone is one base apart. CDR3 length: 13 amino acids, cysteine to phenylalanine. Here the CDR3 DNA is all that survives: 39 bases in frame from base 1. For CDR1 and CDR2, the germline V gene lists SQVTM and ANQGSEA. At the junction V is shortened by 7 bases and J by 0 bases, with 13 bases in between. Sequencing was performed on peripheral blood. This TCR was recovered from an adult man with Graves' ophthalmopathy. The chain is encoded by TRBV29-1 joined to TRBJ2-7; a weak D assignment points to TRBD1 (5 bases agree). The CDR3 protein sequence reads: CSATGLGSYEQYF. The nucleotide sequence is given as TGCAGCGCCACAGGCTTAGGCTCCTACGAGCAGTACTTC.